This T cell receptor (beta chain) derives from a study of T cell changes during pregnancy in multiple sclerosis (dated by TCRdb to the late 2010s). Turning to the overall study: Changes in the T cell repertoire over the course of pregnancy were examined in this study in women with multiple sclerosis.

The germline V end is reduced by 0 bases and the J end by 1 base; junction bases left unmatched: 3. Including cysteine and phenylalanine, the CDR3 has 16 amino acids. CDR3 DNA only is kept here, 48 bases in frame from base 1. The germline V gene provides CDR1 MNHEY and CDR2 SVGAGI. Receptor amplification or capture employed the immunoSEQ multiplex PCR assay. TCRdb limited this immuneACCESS table to in-frame rearrangements with V and J called. A share of clones is missing; checked studies link under half to unresolved V genes, and the rest is unexplained. This sample comprises about 53,000 clones, around 90% of them detected only once. The ten largest clones add up to around 0.5% of the sample. Worth noting for this clone: Its cognate antigen has yet to be identified. No base quality values were provided; no much bigger clone lies one nucleotide off.

The material was CD4+ T cells from peripheral blood mononuclear cells, obtained in the third trimester of pregnancy. The chain was built from TRBV6-5 and TRBJ2-5, with 9 bases matching TRBD2. This sequence originates from a female donor with multiple sclerosis, enrolled in a pregnancy study. The CDR3 region reads CASSYSRLAVQETQYF. The DNA reads as follows: TGTGCCAGCAGTTACTCACGACTAGCGGTCCAAGAGACCCAGTACTTC.